This TCR beta chain was captured by sequencing in a study of T cells in tumors after PD-1 blockade. Whole-study context: Prior checkpoint blockade, systemic immunosuppressant use, or anti-cancer therapy within 4 weeks excluded patients. During anti-PD-1 treatment, some patients continued daily vismodegib 150 mg.

Profiled with immunoSEQ multiplex PCR; TCRdb holds only in-frame clones, not every one. The sample yields tens of thousands of clones, over 70% seen once. Trimming took off 1 base at V and 4 bases at J, with 13 bases between the two ends. The CDR3 is 15 amino acids. CDR1 and CDR2 from the germline V gene are SEHNR and FQNEAQ (reference sequence). The TCR comes from a human donor with basal cell carcinoma. V is TRBV7-9 and J is TRBJ1-2; D is possibly TRBD1 (6 bases). The sequences come from PBMCs, collected before anti-PD-1 treatment. The CDR3 loop is CASSLDDQGGYGYTF. The CDR3 region has the DNA TGTGCCAGCAGCTTAGATGATCAAGGGGGCTATGGCTACACCTTC.